This T cell receptor (beta chain) stems from a study of blood T cell repertoires in COVID-19. As originally analysed: Counts of nucleated cells, estimated from reference gene primer amplification, were obtained. Method: immunoSEQ multiplex PCR; TCRdb's copy keeps in-frame clones and lacks some. Clone size and the V and J calls come from that table; the DNA yielded D and trimming. The sample holds around 140,000 clones, about nine tenths seen once. Seattle patients were enrolled while actively infected and followed longitudinally. The V and J ends lost 5 bases and 4 bases respectively, with 12 bases between them. The CDR3 is made up of 13 amino acids. Germline V gene data show CDR1 as SGHDT and CDR2 as YYEEEE.

The sequencing input was peripheral blood. This TCR was recovered from a woman aged 70-85 years with COVID-19, enrolled during active disease. This chain links TRBV5-6 with TRBJ1-1, with a tentative D call TRBD1 (5 bases). The CDR3 is CASRRWGGTEAFF. The CDR3 nucleotides are TGTGCCAGCAGGAGGTGGGGGGGCACTGAAGCTTTCTTT.